These 9 T cell receptor beta chains came from one sample sequenced in a study of identical twins (dated by TCRdb to about 2016). Libraries came from 5' RACE. TCRdb lists the instrument as Illumina HiSeq 2000. The public reads were run again by TCRdb, first through fastp at Q25 and then through MiXCR, and only productive beta chains were kept. When rows share a CDR3 protein, they turn into one entry using the most common DNA and genes. Recorded for this sample are approximately 20,000 distinct CDR3 sequences; about two thirds of them occurred a single time. The ten largest clones represent around 6.4% of the sample. Sequencing was performed on memory (CD45RO+) T cells sorted from blood. According to the study, the label for this sample's cell subset or site signals: CD45RO+ enriched T cells. These receptors were taken from a woman aged 18-30 years in good health. This table probably holds off-target reads from a library built for another chain.

This clonotype was detected a few times. The chain carries TRBV27 and TRBJ2-5, with D possibly matching TRBD1 (6 bases). V was pared by 4 bases and J by 3 bases, with 21 bases between. CDR1 is MNHEY, CDR2 SMNVEV, per germline (reference sequence). This CDR3 has 17 amino acids. The CDR3 region has the DNA TGTGCCAGCAGTTCTGGACAGAACCACCTTCTCAAAGAGACCCAGTACTTC. Its translation: CASSSGQNHLLKETQYF.

The chain recombines TRBV29-1 with TRBJ2-1, with 7 bases aligning to TRBD2. The V segment lost 5 bases and the J segment 9 bases; nucleotides outside the gene matches: 16. Germline V gene lookup returns CDR1 SQVTM and CDR2 ANQGSEA. The CDR3 spans 15 residues. The CDR3 here is CSVSAVGRAVGEQFF. The CDR3 DNA reads as TGCAGCGTTTCCGCCGTTGGGAGGGCCGTTGGTGAGCAGTTCTTC.

This clonotype was seen more than once but under ten times. The rearrangement links TRBV20-1 to TRBJ2-7; TRBD2 is a possible D gene (5 bases). The CDR3 extends over 13 amino acids. V was trimmed by 5 bases and J by 4 bases, leaving 15 bases between them. CDR1 is DFQATT, CDR2 SNEGSKA, per germline (reference sequence). The CDR3 is CSAPTRFRYEQYF. The CDR3 DNA reads as TGCAGTGCTCCAACTAGATTTAGGTACGAGCAGTACTTC.

This clonotype was recorded only once. This chain links TRBV6-1 with TRBJ2-3; D remains unclear. Germline CDR1 reads MNHNS; CDR2 reads SASEGT. The CDR3 extends over 12 amino acids. Trimming cost V 5 bases and J 2 bases, with 5 bases left between them. The CDR3 protein is CASSPITDTQYF. The CDR3 DNA is TGTGCCAGCAGTCCTATCACAGATACGCAGTATTTT.

This CDR3 reads CASSRRQGDGTEAFF. DNA of the CDR3: TGTGCCAGCAGCCGCAGACAGGGAGATGGCACTGAAGCTTTCTTT. The chain employs TRBV11-2 and TRBJ1-1; 7 bases map to TRBD1. V lost 5 bases to trimming and J lost 4 bases; unmatched junction nucleotides: 10. This CDR3 spans 15 amino acids. Germline CDR1 SGHAT, CDR2 FQNNGV.

J is TRBJ2-1 and V is TRBV7-2, with 9 positions matching TRBD2. The CDR3 runs to 15 residues. Trimming cost V 5 bases and J 8 bases; bases outside gene matches: 10. Germline lookup yields CDR1 SGHTA and CDR2 FQGNSA. In nucleotides, the CDR3 is TGTGCCAGCAGCCGACGAATAGCGGGAGAGGATGAGCAGTTCTTC. The encoded protein is CASSRRIAGEDEQFF.

The V gene is TRBV11-3, the J gene TRBJ2-3; weak D call: TRBD2 (5 bases). There are 16 residues in the CDR3. Germline CDR1 and CDR2: SGHNT and YENEEA. V lost 5 bases to trimming and J lost 5 bases, with 20 bases between them. The CDR3 nucleotides read TGTGCCAGCAGCGGGTGTCCCGGGGTTGTTGGAGATACGCAGTATTTT. Protein: CASSGCPGVVGDTQYF.

CDR3 bases: TGTGCCAGCAGTCCGGGACTACTAACAGATACGCAGTATTTT. Translation gives CASSPGLLTDTQYF. The rearrangement uses TRBV6-2 or TRBV6-3 and TRBJ2-3; 7 bases agree with TRBD2. V dropped 5 bases and J dropped 3; count of bases not matched to a gene: 5. In germline, CDR1 is MNHEY, CDR2 SVGEGT. The CDR3 extends over 14 amino acids.

The CDR3, as DNA: TGCGCCAGCAGCTTGGGGAGCTACAATGAGCAGTTCTTC. This gives the protein CASSLGSYNEQFF. The chain joins TRBV5-1 to TRBJ2-1, with no clear D. CDR1 and CDR2 from the germline V gene are SGHRS and YFSETQ. The CDR3 length is 13 residues. Trimming took off 0 bases at V and 3 bases at J, with 4 bases between the two ends.